One and the same sample provided the 27 T cell receptor beta chains below, sequenced in a study of cytomegalovirus exposure and HLA in healthy donors. The PCR contained 60 Vbeta and 13 Jbeta primers. TCRdb's copy holds only in-frame clones and misses some; the assay was immunoSEQ multiplex PCR. The sample gives 74,000 or so clones, around 77% of which show up once; less than 25% is in the top ten. The sample consisted of PBMCs. All receptors come from a woman aged 35 to 49 in good health and CMV-seropositive.

This clone has a single count. V is TRBV5-5 and J is TRBJ2-3; 7 positions agree with TRBD2. The CDR3 sequence is 16 residues long. Per germline, CDR1 SGHKS and CDR2 YYEKEE (reference sequence). The J segment lost 1 base and the V segment lost 0 bases, leaving 5 bases of the junction unmatched. This chain's CDR3 is CASSLVGGSGTDTQYF. For the CDR3, the DNA is TGTGCCAGCAGCTTGGTCGGGGGGTCGGGCACAGATACGCAGTATTTT.

The chain carries TRBV6-5 and TRBJ2-7, with a possible D match to TRBD2 (5 bases). This CDR3 is built from 13 residues. Germline CDR1 MNHEY, CDR2 SVGAGI. V was trimmed by 7 bases and J by 7 bases, leaving 17 bases between them. The CDR3 region is CASTPLGSGEQYF. The DNA of the CDR3 is TGTGCCAGCACCCCCTTAGGTTCGGGGGAGCAGTACTTC.

The chain recombines TRBV2 with TRBJ2-2, with a weak D call TRBD2 (6 bases). The CDR3 is made up of 14 amino acids. From germline, CDR1 is SNHLY and CDR2 FYNNEI. V shed 8 bases and J shed 5 bases, with 15 bases lying between them. CDR3 amino acids: CASALGGRTGELFF. The CDR3 DNA is TGTGCCAGCGCCTTGGGGGGTCGAACCGGGGAGCTGTTTTTT.

The J gene is TRBJ1-2, the V gene TRBV5-1; tentative D call: TRBD1 (5 bases). There are 12 residues in the CDR3. Germline V gene data show CDR1 as SGHRS and CDR2 as YFSETQ. With 1 base removed from V and 7 bases from J, the gap between germline ends came to 8 bases. For the CDR3, the DNA is TGCGCCAGCAGCTTGCAGGGTACTGGCTACACCTTC. The encoded protein is CASSLQGTGYTF.

In this sample, this clone turned up a few times. The V gene is TRBV19, the J gene TRBJ2-1; 7 bases fit TRBD2. The CDR3 length is 19 residues. Germline lookup yields CDR1 LNHDA and CDR2 SQIVND (reference sequence). Trimming at V came to 5 bases and at J to 0 bases, leaving 16 bases not matched to a gene. The CDR3 DNA reads as TGTGCCAGTAGTCTAGTTGATTTTATGCGGGGGAGCTCCTACAATGAGCAGTTCTTC. It codes for CASSLVDFMRGSSYNEQFF.

The chain is built from TRBV7-6 and TRBJ2-7; 12 positions match TRBD2. There are 14 residues in the CDR3. CDR1 is SGHVS, CDR2 FNYEAQ, per germline. The trim removed 6 bases at V and 5 bases at J, leaving 5 bases unmatched. Here the CDR3 reads CASSPRTSGNEQYF. The DNA for the CDR3 is TGTGCCAGCAGTCCTCGGACTAGCGGGAACGAGCAGTACTTC. Together with reference TRBV7-6 and TRBJ2-7, the CDR3 gives the full variable domain: GAGVSQSPRYKVTKRGQDVALRCDPISGHVSLYWYRQALGQGPEFLTYFNYEAQQDKSGLPNDRFSAERPEGSISTLTIQRTEQRDSAMYRCASSPRTSGNEQYFGPGTRLTVT.

This clone appeared a single time. V is TRBV2 and J is TRBJ2-1, with 8 bases identical to TRBD1. This CDR3 comprises 13 residues. In germline, CDR1 is SNHLY, CDR2 FYNNEI. V lost 7 bases to trimming and J lost 7 bases; unmatched junction nucleotides: 6. The CDR3 loop reads CASNTGGSNEQFF. CDR3 in DNA: TGTGCCAGCAACACAGGGGGATCGAATGAGCAGTTCTTC.

This chain joins TRBV28 and TRBJ1-2, with D possibly being TRBD1 (5 bases). CDR3 size: 13 residues. Trimming stripped 4 bases from V and 4 bases from J, with 10 bases between. The germline V gene has CDR1 MDHEN and CDR2 SYDVKM. The CDR3 DNA follows: TGTGCCAGCAGTTCGACAGAAGTCTATGGCTACACCTTC. This codes for CASSSTEVYGYTF.

This rearrangement joins TRBV19 to TRBJ1-5; D possibly corresponds to TRBD1 (6 bases). The CDR3 extends over 15 amino acids. Germline lookup yields CDR1 LNHDA and CDR2 SQIVND (reference sequence). Trimming cost V 6 bases and J 1 base, with 13 bases left between them. The CDR3 DNA sequence: TGTGCCAGTAGAACAGGGTCTGGGAGCAATCAGCCCCAGCATTTT. Its protein product is CASRTGSGSNQPQHF.

The chain employs TRBV4-2 and TRBJ2-7; possibly TRBD1 for D (5 bases). Germline V gives CDR1 LGHNA, CDR2 YNFKEQ. V shed 0 bases and J shed 7 bases, with 13 bases lying between them. This CDR3 region has 14 residues. The DNA for the CDR3 is TGTGCCAGCAGCCAAGAAAGGCTATCAGGGGAGCAGTACTTC. Encoded protein: CASSQERLSGEQYF.

V usage is TRBV19 and J usage is TRBJ2-2, with 11 bases lining up with TRBD2. Trimming cost V 3 bases and J 5 bases; bases outside gene matches: 8. This CDR3 comprises 17 residues. Looked up from germline, CDR1 is LNHDA and CDR2 is SQIVND (reference sequence). The CDR3 loop is CASSIDTSGSSTGELFF. In DNA form, the CDR3 reads TGTGCCAGTAGTATCGATACTAGCGGGAGTTCAACCGGGGAGCTGTTTTTT.

V gene TRBV4-1 combines with J gene TRBJ2-3, with D perhaps matching TRBD2 (6 bases). CDR1 is MGHRA, CDR2 YSYEKL, per germline. Deletions cut 3 bases from V and 2 bases from J, with 15 bases between. The CDR3 has 16 amino acids. The CDR3 nucleotides are TGCGCCAGCAGCCAGCCCCGGGGCGGGACCACAGATACGCAGTATTTT. Encoded protein: CASSQPRGGTTDTQYF.

The chain joins TRBV5-6 to TRBJ1-2; no firm D call. The CDR3 totals 13 residues. Trimming cost V 2 bases and J 0 bases, with 5 bases left between them. CDR1 is SGHDT and CDR2 is YYEEEE in the germline V gene. CDR3 region: CASSFLANYGYTF. CDR3 DNA: TGTGCCAGCAGCTTTTTAGCTAACTATGGCTACACCTTC. The full variable domain, completed using reference TRBV5-6 and TRBJ1-2, is DAGVTQSPTHLIKTRGQQVTLRCSPKSGHDTVSWYQQALGQGPQFIFQYYEEEERQRGNFPDRFSGHQFPNYSSELNVNALLLGDSALYLCASSFLANYGYTFGSGTRLTVV.

The chain recombines TRBV4-1 with TRBJ2-2, with a tentative D call TRBD2 (5 bases). Trimming took off 8 bases at V and 4 bases at J, with 20 bases between the two ends. In germline, CDR1 is MGHRA, CDR2 YSYEKL. There are 16 residues in the CDR3. Here the CDR3 reads CASAPLDQRPTGELFF. The CDR3 coding sequence is TGCGCCAGCGCTCCACTAGACCAGAGGCCCACCGGGGAGCTGTTTTTT.

This chain connects TRBV28 to TRBJ2-1, with 10 nucleotides matching TRBD2. From germline, CDR1 is MDHEN and CDR2 SYDVKM. CDR3 length: 17 amino acids. V dropped 2 bases and J dropped 4; count of bases not matched to a gene: 8. The CDR3 DNA sequence: TGTGCCAGCAGTTTAGGCGCTAGCGGGAGTCGGTACAATGAGCAGTTCTTC. Residues: CASSLGASGSRYNEQFF.

The chain employs TRBV14 and TRBJ1-6, with D perhaps matching TRBD1 (6 bases). Trimming removed 4 bases from V and 6 bases from J, with 13 bases in between. The CDR3 loop spans 15 amino acids. Looked up from germline, CDR1 is SGHDN and CDR2 is FVKESK. The chain's CDR3 is CASSPLGQPNSPLHF. Here the CDR3 DNA reads TGTGCCAGCAGCCCTCTCGGACAGCCTAATTCACCCCTCCACTTT.

The rearrangement links TRBV25-1 to TRBJ2-2; TRBD1 matches at 9 bases. Per the germline V gene, CDR1 is MGHDK and CDR2 is SYGVNS. The CDR3 is 15 residues long. The J segment lost 3 bases and the V segment lost 7 bases, leaving 6 bases of the junction unmatched. CDR3 protein: CASISQGADTGELFF. The CDR3 DNA reads TGTGCCAGCATTTCACAGGGGGCAGACACCGGGGAGCTGTTTTTT. The entire variable domain, with the rest obtained from reference TRBV25-1 and TRBJ2-2, is as follows: EADIYQTPRYLVIGTGKKITLECSQTMGHDKMYWYQQDPGMELHLIHYSYGVNSTEKGDLSSESTVSRIRTEHFPLTLESARPSHTSQYLCASISQGADTGELFFGEGSRLTVL.

The CDR3 region is CASSLSGGAYNEQFF. In DNA form, the CDR3 reads TGTGCCAGCAGCTTAAGCGGGGGGGCCTACAATGAGCAGTTCTTC. This chain joins TRBV5-4 and TRBJ2-1; 10 positions agree with TRBD2. The length of the CDR3 is 15 residues. CDR1 and CDR2 (germline): SGHNT, YYREEE (reference sequence). Trimming cost V 2 bases and J 2 bases; bases outside gene matches: 1.

The chain links TRBV2 to TRBJ2-7, with 12 nucleotides matching TRBD1. Trimming took 6 bases from V and 2 from J; bases not matched to a gene: 17. Germline assignment: CDR1 SNHLY and CDR2 FYNNEI. This CDR3 contains 19 residues. Written as DNA, the CDR3 is TGTGCCAGCAGCCTCGGGACAGGGGGCGCCCAGTCATTCACCTACGAGCAGTACTTC. This encodes CASSLGTGGAQSFTYEQYF.

The chain links TRBV5-4 to TRBJ1-1; a weak D match, TRBD1 (5 bases). Trimming removed 0 bases at V and 1 base at J, with 7 bases between. CDR1 is SGHNT, CDR2 YYREEE, per germline (reference sequence). This CDR3 comprises 14 residues. CDR3 sequence (DNA): TGTGCCAGCAGCTTGGGAAGGGGGAACACTGAAGCTTTCTTT. Protein: CASSLGRGNTEAFF.

In the case of this clone: Other DNA sequences in this sample translate to the same CDR3. This chain joins TRBV28 and TRBJ1-1; perhaps TRBD1 as D (6 bases). The CDR3 runs to 15 residues. Germline V gene data show CDR1 as MDHEN and CDR2 as SYDVKM. With 8 bases removed from V and 3 bases from J, the gap between germline ends came to 19 bases. CDR3 in DNA: TGTGCCAGCCTCAACCTCGGGGCAGGGGACACTGAAGCTTTCTTT. It codes for CASLNLGAGDTEAFF.

A few counts support this clone. The chain recombines TRBV6-1 with TRBJ1-6, with no clear D. From germline, CDR1 is MNHNS and CDR2 SASEGT. CDR3 length: 13 amino acids. With 0 bases removed from V and 7 bases from J, the gap between germline ends came to 4 bases. The CDR3: CASSEAENSPLHF. The CDR3 coding sequence is TGTGCCAGCAGTGAAGCTGAGAATTCACCCCTCCACTTT.

The chain couples TRBV7-3 to TRBJ2-1; no firm D call. The V gene lost 2 bases and the J gene lost 5 bases, with 16 bases spanning the gap. Per the germline V gene, CDR1 is SGHTA and CDR2 is FQGTGA. The CDR3 spans 16 residues. CDR3 bases: TGTGCCAGCAGCTTAGTCCCCCAGCCCGGAGACAATGAGCAGTTCTTC. Protein sequence: CASSLVPQPGDNEQFF. Full variable domain (rest looked up from reference TRBV7-3 and TRBJ2-1): GAGVSQTPSNKVTEKGKYVELRCDPISGHTALYWYRQSLGQGPEFLIYFQGTGAADDSGLPNDRFFAVRPEGSVSTLKIQRTERGDSAVYLCASSLVPQPGDNEQFFGPGTRLTVL.

CDR3 protein: CASSRQITQFF. The CDR3 region has the DNA TGTGCCAGCAGTCGCCAGATAACGCAGTTCTTC. V usage is TRBV28 and J usage is TRBJ2-1; D call uncertain. V lost 5 bases and J lost 12, with 11 bases in between. The CDR3 totals 11 residues. Germline V gives CDR1 MDHEN, CDR2 SYDVKM.

This clone showed up just a few times. The V call is TRBV6-1, the J call TRBJ1-2; D ambiguous. Trimming shortened V by 7 bases and J by 4 bases, and 13 bases separated the two germline ends. The length of the CDR3 is 13 residues. CDR1 MNHNS and CDR2 SASEGT come from the germline V gene. The CDR3 reads CASTSRVLYGYTF. CDR3 DNA sequence: TGTGCCAGCACCTCCCGGGTACTCTATGGCTACACCTTC.

This rearrangement joins TRBV5-1 to TRBJ1-4; TRBD1 agrees at 8 bases. This CDR3 has 15 residues. Per germline, CDR1 SGHRS and CDR2 YFSETQ. With 2 bases clipped from V and 7 bases from J, the junction kept 7 bases outside the gene matches. CDR3 DNA: TGCGCCAGCAGCTTACAGACAGGGGTGCTTGAAAAACTGTTTTTT. It specifies CASSLQTGVLEKLFF. The entire variable domain, with the rest obtained from reference TRBV5-1 and TRBJ1-4, is as follows: KAGVTQTPRYLIKTRGQQVTLSCSPISGHRSVSWYQQTPGQGLQFLFEYFSETQRNKGNFPGRFSGRQFSNSRSEMNVSTLELGDSALYLCASSLQTGVLEKLFFGSGTQLSVL.

The chain couples TRBV5-1 to TRBJ2-1; weak D call: TRBD2 (6 bases). Germline V gene sequence: CDR1 SGHRS, CDR2 YFSETQ. Deletions cut 5 bases from V and 4 bases from J, with 13 bases between. This CDR3 is 14 amino acids long. The CDR3 is CASSEQGLYNEQFF. The DNA of the CDR3 is TGCGCCAGCAGTGAGCAGGGACTTTACAATGAGCAGTTCTTC.